These 17 T cell receptor beta chains share one sample of origin, sequenced in a study of CD8+CD57+ T cells in acquired aplastic anemia. Genomic DNA, the template, was used for profiling of the TCR beta VDJ and CDR3. TCRdb recomputed calls from the reads with MiXCR, one row per CDR3 protein. The table has about 420,000 distinct CDR3 sequences, 65% to 80% seen once. Sequencing used sorted CD4+, CD8+, or CD8+CD57+ T cells (not recorded which) from PBMCs. The receptors here all came from a human donor in good health, serving as a control.

This clonotype was counted at least ten times. Written as DNA, the CDR3 is TGTGCCAGCAGCTCACCAGGGGGCGCGAAGAACACTGAAGCTTTCTTT. As protein: CASSSPGGAKNTEAFF. V is TRBV7-2 and J is TRBJ1-1; the match to TRBD1 covers 8 bases. The CDR3 sequence is 16 residues long. Trimming removed 4 bases from V and 1 base from J; junction bases left unmatched: 8. The V gene's germline CDR1 is SGHTA and CDR2 FQGNSA.

The chain has TRBV6-5 and TRBJ2-7, with TRBD2 identical over 8 bases. The CDR3 length is 16 residues. Germline CDR1 reads MNHEY; CDR2 reads SVGAGI. V shed 8 bases, J shed 7 bases, and the junction held 19 bases outside the gene matches. CDR3 sequence: CASLSNSGGRLREQYF. The DNA for the CDR3 is TGTGCCAGCCTCTCAAACAGCGGGGGCCGTCTAAGGGAGCAGTACTTC.

The gene calls are TRBV15 and TRBJ2-5; D is possibly TRBD2 (5 bases). Between the trimmed V and J ends, which lost 0 bases and 9 bases, there was a span of 20 bases. This CDR3 has 16 amino acids. Germline CDR1 is LNHNV and CDR2 is YYDKDF (reference sequence). CDR3 in amino acids: CATSRDRGSRNQPQYF. The CDR3 nucleotides read TGTGCCACCAGCAGAGATCGGGGTAGCAGAAATCAGCCCCAGTACTTC.

The chain combines TRBV20-1 with TRBJ1-1, with D maybe TRBD1 (5 bases). CDR3 length: 12 amino acids. Germline CDR1 DFQATT, CDR2 SNEGSKA (reference sequence). V was pared by 3 bases and J by 2 bases, with 7 bases between. In DNA, the CDR3 is TGCAGTGCTAGTGGGGGTAACACTGAAGCTTTCTTT. It is translated as CSASGGNTEAFF.

This clonotype was observed many times. The chain has TRBV24-1 and TRBJ2-5; D unclear. The length of the CDR3 is 15 residues. Per germline, CDR1 KGHDR and CDR2 SFDVKD. The ends were cut back, 0 bases at V and 1 base at J, with 8 bases in the middle. The CDR3 region has the DNA TGTGCCACCAGTGATTTGGGTGTAGCCCAAGAGACCCAGTACTTC. Residues: CATSDLGVAQETQYF.

Details on this clonotype: The missing conserved phenylalanine or tryptophan at the end of this CDR3 makes a read error likely. No DNA is shown, since the ends of the CDR3 on it are uncertain; the CDR3 is the one TCRdb lists. This rearrangement joins TRBV7-2 to TRBJ1-1. The CDR3 contains 13 residues when both ends are counted. CDR1 is SGHTA, CDR2 FQGNSA, per germline. This CDR3 reads CASSQVARTEALS.

The V and J genes are TRBV5-6 and TRBJ2-6; D is uncertain. CDR1 is SGHDT and CDR2 is YYEEEE in the germline V gene. This CDR3 comprises 15 residues. Deletions cut 4 bases from V and 4 bases from J, with 12 bases between. CDR3 DNA sequence: TGTGCCAGCAGCGCTGCACAGTCGGGGGCCAACGTCCTGACTTTC. Protein product: CASSAAQSGANVLTF.

This sequence joins TRBV9 and TRBJ2-3; 9 bases agree with TRBD2. J was trimmed by 0 bases and V by 2 bases; bases with no gene match: 13. CDR3 length: 19 residues. Per the germline V gene, CDR1 is SGDLS and CDR2 is YYNGEE. In nucleotides, the CDR3 is TGTGCCAGCAGCGTGCTGGCGGGGGGGCCTTATGGGAGCACAGATACGCAGTATTTT. This sequence encodes CASSVLAGGPYGSTDTQYF.

This clonotype was detected only once. The chain combines TRBV6-6 with TRBJ2-7; TRBD2 is a possible D gene (5 bases). CDR1 is MNHNY, CDR2 SVGAGI, per germline (reference sequence). V lost 10 bases to trimming and J lost 1 base, with 20 bases between them. CDR3 length: 15 residues. CDR3 region: CATPLILARSYEQYF. The CDR3 nucleotides read TGTGCCACCCCCTTAATCCTAGCCCGATCCTACGAGCAGTACTTC.

Worth noting for this clonotype: The missing conserved phenylalanine or tryptophan at the end of this CDR3 makes a read error likely. Because the CDR3's place on the DNA is in doubt, the DNA is left out and the CDR3 is given as listed by TCRdb. This chain connects TRBV7-2 to TRBJ1-6. The CDR3 totals 13 residues, both ends included. Germline assignment: CDR1 SGHTA and CDR2 FQGNSA. The CDR3 loop is CASSHEKGAGRYA.

The table lists this clonotype with a count of one. This may arise from a read error, as a much more abundant clone is one base away. V usage is TRBV6-2 or TRBV6-3 and J usage is TRBJ2-1, with TRBD1 matching 9 bases. CDR3 length: 16 amino acids. Per the germline V gene, CDR1 is MNHEY and CDR2 is SVGEGT. The CDR3 protein is CASSIQTGGAINGQFF. The CDR3 nucleotides are TGTGCCAGCAGTATCCAGACAGGGGGTGCGATCAATGGGCAGTTCTTC.

The table lists this clonotype with many counts. The V call is TRBV30, the J call TRBJ1-6; TRBD1 aligns across 7 bases. The CDR3 is made up of 15 amino acids. Germline lookup yields CDR1 GTSNPN and CDR2 SVGIG (reference sequence). Trimming at V came to 4 bases and at J to 3 bases, leaving 6 bases not matched to a gene. CDR3 sequence: CAWTGGQYYNSPLHF. The CDR3 coding sequence is TGTGCCTGGACTGGGGGACAGTACTATAATTCACCCCTCCACTTT.

On this clonotype: A much larger clone is a single base away; this may be a read error. This rearrangement joins TRBV7-3 to TRBJ2-2, with 11 bases aligning to TRBD1. V lost 8 bases and J lost 4; bases outside the gene matches: 15. The CDR3 sequence is 18 residues long. Per germline, CDR1 SGHTA and CDR2 FQGTGA. The DNA of the CDR3 is TGTGCCAGCGGCATAAGGATCGGGGGACAGGGGGGCACCGGGGAGCTGTTTTTT. Translation: CASGIRIGGQGGTGELFF.

The chain combines TRBV7-2 with TRBJ2-7; 7 positions match TRBD2. The V segment lost 3 bases and the J segment 11 bases; nucleotides outside the gene matches: 13. The CDR3 contains 14 residues. CDR1 is SGHTA and CDR2 is FQGNSA in the germline V gene. CDR3 sequence (DNA): TGTGCCAGCAGCTTTACTAGCGAGAGTTACGACAAGTACTTC. Amino acids: CASSFTSESYDKYF. The full variable domain, completed using reference TRBV7-2 and TRBJ2-7, is GAGVSQSPSNKVTEKGKDVELRCDPISGHTALYWYRQSLGQGLEFLIYFQGNSAPDKSGLPSDRFSAERTGGSVSTLTIQRTQQEDSAVYLCASSFTSESYDKYFGPGTRLTVT.

This clonotype was observed a handful of times. This may come from a read error, since a much larger clone is one base off. The conserved closing phenylalanine or tryptophan is absent in this CDR3, likely reflecting a read error. This chain links TRBV5-4 with TRBJ2-1, with a possible D match to TRBD2 (5 bases). CDR3 length equals 12 residues. The V end lost 0 bases, the J end lost 8 bases, and 6 bases lay between the germline ends. Germline V lookup: CDR1 SGHNT, CDR2 YYREEE (reference sequence). CDR3 amino acids: CASSLAGDEQFY. DNA of the CDR3: TGTGCCAGCAGCTTGGCCGGGGATGAGCAGTTCTAC.

About this clonotype itself: At one of its ends the junction is not consistent with the germline gene, which may arise from a read error. J is TRBJ1-2 and V is TRBV7-2; unclear D gene. The CDR3 loop spans 14 amino acids. CDR1 SGHTA and CDR2 FQGNSA come from the germline V gene. The CDR3 region is CASSPLVQSYGYTF. The CDR3 DNA reads as TGTGCCAGCAGCCCCCTGGTACAGAGCTATGGCTACACGTTC.

Details on this clonotype: One base away lies a much larger clone, so this may be a sequencing read error. The missing conserved phenylalanine or tryptophan at the end of this CDR3 makes a read error likely. J is TRBJ2-3 and V is TRBV9; 7 bases agree with TRBD2. The CDR3 runs to 14 residues. The V gene end was trimmed by 4 bases and the J gene end by 1 base; junction bases not matched to a gene: 3. Germline-derived CDR1 and CDR2 are SGDLS and YYNGEE. The CDR3 is CASSRTRGTDTQYL. As DNA, the CDR3 is TGTGCCAGCAGCAGGACTAGGGGCACAGATACGCAGTATCTT.